This TCR beta chain was obtained from a study of T cell responses to AZD1222 COVID-19 vaccine. Produced via immunoSEQ multiplex PCR; TCRdb's table is partial and in-frame only. In the table there are around 140,000 clones, 85% to 90% of which are singletons. With regard to this clone: Its target is unknown.

Regarding the study as a whole: Nearly half of spike-specific TCRs reportedly go after variant regions that carry no mutations. Rises in breadth and depth of Spike-specific TCRs came after two AZD1222 doses. Across the whole spike, CD4 TCRs peaked at regions 160-218 and 743-854.

Unmatched junction bases numbered 3, after V lost 5 bases and J lost 1 base. Looked up from germline, CDR1 is MDHEN and CDR2 is SYDVKM. The CDR3 contains 14 residues. Pooling of second doses given at about 4 or about 12 weeks was done. The receptor was derived from an adult who received the AZD1222 COVID-19 vaccine. The sequenced sample was peripheral blood, obtained 28 days after the second AZD1222 dose. V usage is TRBV28 and J usage is TRBJ1-1; 8 bases match TRBD1. The CDR3 DNA follows: TGTGCCAGCAGTCCGCAGGGGGCGAACACTGAAGCTTTCTTT. Translating it yields CASSPQGANTEAFF.